This T cell receptor (beta chain) was documented in a study of blood T cell repertoires in COVID-19. Study-wide background: The study drew acute and convalescent COVID-19 samples from the United States, Italy and Spain.

Researchers sorted participants into cohorts using their self-reported clinical history. Germline values: CDR1 SGHRS, CDR2 YFSETQ. With 1 base clipped from V and 3 bases from J, the junction kept 3 bases outside the gene matches. There are 14 residues in the CDR3. Original processing notes: Reference gene primers were amplified, and this amplification served to estimate nucleated cell counts. Using immunoSEQ multiplex PCR, the repertoire was profiled, and TCRdb retains in-frame clones only, with some absent. V, J and clone size are those of that table, while D and trimming were read from the DNA. The table includes 130,000 to 150,000 clones, roughly nine tenths detected once.

This chain connects TRBV5-1 to TRBJ1-2, with 7 bases aligning to TRBD1. Sample: PBMCs or T cells enriched from blood (not recorded which). The receptor was isolated from a woman in her 40s who had been exposed to COVID-19. The CDR3 DNA reads TGCGCCAGCAGCTTGACGGGGACAGACTATGGCTACACCTTC. It codes for CASSLTGTDYGYTF.